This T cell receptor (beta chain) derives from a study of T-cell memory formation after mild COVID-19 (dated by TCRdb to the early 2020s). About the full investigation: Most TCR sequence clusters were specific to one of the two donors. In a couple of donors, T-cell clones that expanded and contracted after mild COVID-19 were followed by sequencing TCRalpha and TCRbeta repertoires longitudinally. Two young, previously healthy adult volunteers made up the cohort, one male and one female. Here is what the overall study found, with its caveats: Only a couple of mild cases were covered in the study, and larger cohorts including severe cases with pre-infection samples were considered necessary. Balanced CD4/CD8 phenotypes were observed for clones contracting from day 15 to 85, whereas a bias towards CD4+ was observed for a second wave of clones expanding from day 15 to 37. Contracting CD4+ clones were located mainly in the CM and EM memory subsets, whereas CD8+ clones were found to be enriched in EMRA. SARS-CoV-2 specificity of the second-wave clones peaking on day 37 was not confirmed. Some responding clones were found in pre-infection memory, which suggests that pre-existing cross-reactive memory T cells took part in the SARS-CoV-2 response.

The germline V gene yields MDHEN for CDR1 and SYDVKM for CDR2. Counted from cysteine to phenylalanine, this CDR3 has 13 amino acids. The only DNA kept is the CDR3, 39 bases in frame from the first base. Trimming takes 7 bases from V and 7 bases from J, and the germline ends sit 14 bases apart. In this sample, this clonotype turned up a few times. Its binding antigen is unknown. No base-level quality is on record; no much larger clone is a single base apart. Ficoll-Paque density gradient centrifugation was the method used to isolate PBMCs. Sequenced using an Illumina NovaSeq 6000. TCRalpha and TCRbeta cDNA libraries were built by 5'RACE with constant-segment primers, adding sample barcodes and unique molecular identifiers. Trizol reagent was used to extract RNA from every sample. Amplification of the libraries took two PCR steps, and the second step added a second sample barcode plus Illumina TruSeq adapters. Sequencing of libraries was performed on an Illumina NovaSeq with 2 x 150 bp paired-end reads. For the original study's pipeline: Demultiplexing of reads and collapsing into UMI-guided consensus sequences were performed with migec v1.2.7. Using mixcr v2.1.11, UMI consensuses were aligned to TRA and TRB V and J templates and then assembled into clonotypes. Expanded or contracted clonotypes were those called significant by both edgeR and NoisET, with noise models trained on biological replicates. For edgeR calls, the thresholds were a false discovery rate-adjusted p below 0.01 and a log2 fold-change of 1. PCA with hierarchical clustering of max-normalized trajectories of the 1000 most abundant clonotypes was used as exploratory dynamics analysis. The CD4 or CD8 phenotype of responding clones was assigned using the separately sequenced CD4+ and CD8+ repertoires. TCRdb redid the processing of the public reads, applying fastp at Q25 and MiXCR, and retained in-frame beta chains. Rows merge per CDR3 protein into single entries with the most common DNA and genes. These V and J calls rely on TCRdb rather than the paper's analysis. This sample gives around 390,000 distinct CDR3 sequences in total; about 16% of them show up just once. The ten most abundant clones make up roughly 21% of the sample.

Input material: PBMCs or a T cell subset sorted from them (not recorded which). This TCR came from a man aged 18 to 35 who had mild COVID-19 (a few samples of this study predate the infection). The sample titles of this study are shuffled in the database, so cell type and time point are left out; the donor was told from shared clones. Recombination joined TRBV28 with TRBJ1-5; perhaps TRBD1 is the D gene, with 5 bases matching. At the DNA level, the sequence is TGTGCCAGCACCGGGGGAGGGCACCAGCCCCAGCATTTT. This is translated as CASTGGGHQPQHF.